This entry lists 18 T cell receptor beta chains sequenced from one sample in a study of shared T cell receptors in the human thymus. Data came from immunoSEQ multiplex PCR; TCRdb stores just in-frame clones and leaves some out. Of under 850,000 clones listed, 85% to 90% are singletons. This sample was also put to use in a study of human thymus T cells.

Sequencing used thymocytes. Source of these receptors: a boy in the first two years of life with a congenital heart defect.

The genes are TRBV11-2 and TRBJ2-7; tentatively, D is TRBD2 (6 bases). CDR1 and CDR2 (germline): SGHAT, FQNNGV. With 7 bases removed from V and 2 bases from J, the gap between germline ends came to 18 bases. This CDR3 region has 15 residues. DNA of the CDR3: TGTGCCAGCAAACGTTGGGGGAGGACAACCTACGAGCAGTACTTC. The encoded protein is CASKRWGRTTYEQYF.

V gene TRBV30 combines with J gene TRBJ1-2; possibly TRBD1 for D (6 bases). The CDR3 length is 11 residues. Germline V gene data show CDR1 as GTSNPN and CDR2 as SVGIG (reference sequence). V lost 3 bases and J lost 8, with 10 bases in between. CDR3 residues: CAWRDRRGYTF. In DNA, the CDR3 is TGTGCCTGGAGAGACAGGCGGGGCTACACCTTC.

The chain uses TRBV28 and TRBJ2-3; 8 bases fit TRBD2. V shed 3 bases and J 3 bases; nucleotides not matched to a gene: 11. This CDR3 region has 17 residues. Per germline, CDR1 MDHEN and CDR2 SYDVKM. In nucleotides, the CDR3 is TGTGCCAGCAGTTTTAGAACTAGCGGCCCACTTACAGATACGCAGTATTTT. Its protein product is CASSFRTSGPLTDTQYF.

The chain is built from TRBV27 and TRBJ2-7, with TRBD2 as a possible D gene (5 bases). V was cut by 5 bases and J by 7 bases, with 24 bases left in between. CDR3 length: 16 amino acids. The V gene's germline CDR1 is MNHEY and CDR2 SMNVEV (reference sequence). DNA of the CDR3: TGTGCCAGCAGTACAACCGAGGGTGGGGAGAAAAAGGAGCAGTACTTC. Translation: CASSTTEGGEKKEQYF.

The CDR3: CASSPPQLARNEQFF. The CDR3 coding sequence is TGTGCCAGCAGCCCCCCCCAACTAGCGCGCAATGAGCAGTTCTTC. This sequence joins TRBV27 and TRBJ2-1; 7 bases match TRBD2. CDR3 length: 15 amino acids. V was clipped by 6 bases and J by 6 bases; unmatched bases: 11. CDR1 and CDR2 from the germline V gene are MNHEY and SMNVEV (reference sequence).

V is TRBV30 and J is TRBJ2-1; 11 nucleotides line up with TRBD2. V shed 3 bases and J 0 bases; nucleotides not matched to a gene: 13. Germline CDR1 and CDR2: GTSNPN and SVGIG (reference sequence). The CDR3 totals 19 residues. The CDR3: CAWSTSGTSGHSSYNEQFF. For the CDR3, the DNA is TGTGCCTGGAGCACTTCCGGGACTAGCGGACACAGCTCCTACAATGAGCAGTTCTTC.

The chain couples TRBV5-8 to TRBJ2-1, with TRBD2 identical over 11 bases. The V gene end was trimmed by 7 bases and the J gene end by 2 bases; junction bases not matched to a gene: 11. The V gene's germline CDR1 is SGHTS and CDR2 YDEGEE. This CDR3 is built from 17 residues. CDR3 in amino acids: CASFPTSGAPPYNEQFF. CDR3 bases: TGTGCCAGCTTTCCGACTAGCGGGGCCCCCCCCTACAATGAGCAGTTCTTC.

The CDR3 sequence: CASSSPQGGGTDTQYF. For the CDR3, the DNA is TGTGCCAGCAGTTCGCCACAGGGAGGGGGCACAGATACGCAGTATTTT. The V and J genes are TRBV28 and TRBJ2-3; TRBD2 is a possible D gene (7 bases). Germline loops: CDR1 MDHEN, CDR2 SYDVKM. The CDR3 consists of 16 residues. Trimming removed 4 bases from V and 1 base from J, with 15 bases in between.

V usage is TRBV19 and J usage is TRBJ1-1, with 7 nucleotides matching TRBD1. J gave up 5 bases and V 4 bases, and 7 bases lay outside the gene matches. The CDR3 has 14 residues. The V gene's germline CDR1 is LNHDA and CDR2 SQIVND (reference sequence). The CDR3 sequence is CASSTYDRETEAFF. The CDR3 DNA reads as TGTGCCAGTAGTACCTACGACAGGGAGACTGAAGCTTTCTTT.

The chain recombines TRBV7-8 with TRBJ1-2; 10 nucleotides agree with TRBD1. Germline CDR1 and CDR2: SGHVS and FQNEAQ. The CDR3 has 16 amino acids. J gave up 0 bases and V 4 bases, and 5 bases lay outside the gene matches. As DNA, the CDR3 is TGTGCCAGCAGCTCGGACAGGGGGGATACTAACTATGGCTACACCTTC. Its translation: CASSSDRGDTNYGYTF.

V and J are TRBV27 and TRBJ2-1; possibly TRBD2 for D (6 bases). Germline V gene lookup returns CDR1 MNHEY and CDR2 SMNVEV (reference sequence). V shed 6 bases and J shed 3 bases, with 15 bases lying between them. The CDR3 consists of 15 residues. CDR3 protein: CASSTGTHIYNEQFF. The CDR3 coding sequence is TGTGCCAGCAGCACCGGGACTCACATCTACAATGAGCAGTTCTTC.

The chain combines TRBV7-9 with TRBJ1-3, with a tentative D call TRBD1 (6 bases). CDR3 length: 18 amino acids. The germline V gene encodes CDR1 SEHNR and CDR2 FQNEAQ (reference sequence). Trimming left V 5 bases short and J 1 base short, with 21 bases between. The CDR3 sequence: CASSPAPPRDRSGNTIYF. CDR3 in DNA: TGTGCCAGCAGCCCCGCCCCCCCACGCGACAGGTCTGGAAACACCATATATTTT.

The J gene is TRBJ2-7, the V gene TRBV5-1; TRBD2 matches at 14 bases. The CDR3 is made up of 18 amino acids. In germline, CDR1 is SGHRS, CDR2 YFSETQ. J gave up 0 bases and V 1 base, and 6 bases lay outside the gene matches. The CDR3 DNA follows: TGCGCCAGCAGCTTGCCGGGACTAGCGGGAGAATCCTCCTACGAGCAGTACTTC. Protein: CASSLPGLAGESSYEQYF.

This chain connects TRBV6-6 to TRBJ1-1, with D possibly matching TRBD1 (6 bases). V was pared by 0 bases and J by 4 bases, with 9 bases between. Looked up from germline, CDR1 is MNHNY and CDR2 is SVGAGI (reference sequence). The CDR3 has 14 residues. CDR3 in DNA: TGTGCCAGCAGTTACTCCCGCAGGGGCACTGAAGCTTTCTTT. Protein: CASSYSRRGTEAFF.

The V and J genes are TRBV12-5 and TRBJ1-1; maybe TRBD1 (6 bases). The CDR3 runs 18 residues. CDR1 is LGHNT, CDR2 FRNRAP, per germline. The germline V and J ends were trimmed by 1 base and 0 bases, with 18 bases remaining between them. The CDR3 region has the DNA TGTGCTAGTGGTTTGGCTACAACTGGACAGTTCATGAACACTGAAGCTTTCTTT. The encoded protein is CASGLATTGQFMNTEAFF.

The rearrangement joins TRBV5-6 to TRBJ1-2; TRBD1 aligns across 7 bases. CDR1 SGHDT and CDR2 YYEEEE come from the germline V gene. The CDR3 sequence is 18 residues long. With 0 bases clipped from V and 1 base from J, the junction kept 12 bases outside the gene matches. The CDR3 loop reads CASSLAKDGTEVNYGYTF. CDR3 coding DNA: TGTGCCAGCAGCTTGGCCAAAGACGGGACAGAAGTTAACTATGGCTACACCTTC. Filled out from reference TRBV5-6 and TRBJ1-2, the complete variable domain reads DAGVTQSPTHLIKTRGQQVTLRCSPKSGHDTVSWYQQALGQGPQFIFQYYEEEERQRGNFPDRFSGHQFPNYSSELNVNALLLGDSALYLCASSLAKDGTEVNYGYTFGSGTRLTVV.

The chain couples TRBV7-6 to TRBJ2-3; 7 nucleotides line up with TRBD1. The length of the CDR3 is 18 residues. Germline V lookup: CDR1 SGHVS, CDR2 FNYEAQ. V dropped 2 bases and J dropped 4; count of bases not matched to a gene: 15. In DNA form, the CDR3 reads TGTGCCAGCAGCTTAAGAGGCGGCACAGGGGATAGGGCAGATACGCAGTATTTT. This gives the protein CASSLRGGTGDRADTQYF.

This clone was recorded a few times. The gene calls are TRBV4-1 and TRBJ2-3, with D maybe TRBD2 (6 bases). The V end was cut by 0 bases, the J end by 0 bases, with 7 bases between. There are 15 residues in the CDR3. Germline CDR1 MGHRA, CDR2 YSYEKL. The CDR3 sequence is CASSQDRGSTDTQYF. The CDR3, as DNA: TGCGCCAGCAGCCAAGATCGGGGGAGCACAGATACGCAGTATTTT.